This T cell receptor beta chain derives from a study of post-analysis software for immune sequencing data. General study points: Samples made in the same batch grouped tightly together by F measure. Controls had significantly higher normalized Chao1 diversity than multiple sclerosis patients. Patients carried roughly five TRBV segments more frequently than controls did, and TRBV5-6, TRBV5-1 and TRBV20-1 were among them.

Details on this clonotype: Its antigen remains unknown. Its ends do not fully match the called genes, so a read error is possible.

Unique molecular identifiers had been added to the TCR beta cDNA libraries. TCRdb called the PCR reads again in MiXCR, with one record for every CDR3 protein. Among approximately 730,000 distinct CDR3 sequences listed, about 32% were seen once. The CDR3 spans 14 residues. Germline CDR1 reads MGHRA; CDR2 reads YSYEKL. J is TRBJ1-1 and V is TRBV4-1; no definite D call. The sequencing sample was made of blood. This sequence originates from a girl between 5 and 17 years old with multiple sclerosis. CDR3 region: CASSQVAAEDETFF. CDR3 coding DNA: TGCGCCAGCAGCCAAGTCGCGGCAGAAGATGAAACTTTCTTT.